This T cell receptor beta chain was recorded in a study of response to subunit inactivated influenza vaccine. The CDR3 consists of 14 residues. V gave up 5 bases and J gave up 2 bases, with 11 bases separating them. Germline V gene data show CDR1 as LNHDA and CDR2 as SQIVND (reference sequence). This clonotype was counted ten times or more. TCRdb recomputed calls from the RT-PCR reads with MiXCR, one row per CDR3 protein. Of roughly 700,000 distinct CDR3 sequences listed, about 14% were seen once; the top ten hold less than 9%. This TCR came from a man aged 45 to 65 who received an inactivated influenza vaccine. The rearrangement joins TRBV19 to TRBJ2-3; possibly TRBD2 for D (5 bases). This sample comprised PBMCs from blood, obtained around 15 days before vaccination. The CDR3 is CASSFSSTTDTQYF. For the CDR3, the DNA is TGTGCCAGTAGTTTTTCTAGCACCACAGATACGCAGTATTTT.